The clone carrying this T cell receptor (beta chain) turned up a few times. Its specificity is unknown. This sample stems from a study of T-cell reconstitution after alpha-beta-depleted transplantation in children. General study points: Alpha-beta T cells about two months after transplant reportedly derived from several hundred expanded graft clones. Diversity and T-cell counts at one year after transplant derived mostly from new T cells.

Using unique molecular identifiers, the investigators prepared the TCRbeta library. TCRdb re-called the PCR reads through MiXCR, storing one row per CDR3 protein. The sample lists almost 600,000 distinct CDR3 sequences, 25% to 30% occurring once. Trimming stripped 5 bases from V and 3 bases from J, with 20 bases between. CDR3 length: 15 amino acids. Germline assignment: CDR1 DFQATT and CDR2 SNEGSKA (reference sequence). J is TRBJ2-7 and V is TRBV20-1; a weak D match, TRBD2 (7 bases). The origin of this receptor is a boy under two years old with Wiskott-Aldrich syndrome, due to receive a stem cell transplant. The sample here was PBMCs, taken before TCRalphabeta/CD19-depleted stem cell transplant. CDR3 in amino acids: CSAGGPKGGGYEQYF. The CDR3 DNA reads TGCAGTGCTGGGGGCCCGAAGGGAGGGGGCTACGAGCAGTACTTC.